This T cell receptor (beta chain) was sequenced for a study of T cells in tumors after PD-1 blockade. Only in-frame clones appear in the TCRdb table, and some are missing; sequencing was by immunoSEQ multiplex PCR. This sample has under 9,000 clones, with less than 80% found just once. Germline CDR1 is LGHDT and CDR2 is YNNKEL (reference sequence). V lost 4 bases and J 3 bases, leaving 12 bases between the germline ends. The CDR3 runs to 14 residues. Tumor or blood genomic DNA was sequenced, with inputs of roughly 550 ng to 6,500 ng. Study-wide points: Clonal replacement, not reinvigoration, is suggested for expanded exhausted CD8+ clones after therapy.

As concerns this clone: Its antigen is unidentified.

The genes are TRBV3-1 (or the pseudogene TRBV3-2) and TRBJ1-2; tentatively, D is TRBD1 (6 bases). This material consisted of tumor tissue, taken after anti-PD-1 treatment. The clonotype originates from a human donor with basal cell carcinoma. The CDR3 spells CASSRQATDYGYTF. In DNA, the CDR3 is TGTGCCAGCAGCCGACAGGCAACGGACTATGGCTACACCTTC.